This TCR beta chain was sequenced for a study of CD8 T cells in Susac syndrome. General observations from the study: Only a relatively small number of individuals were included in the TCR sequencing and HLA analysis.

Random hexamers served to reverse transcribe roughly 0.5 to 1 ug RNA. The amplification used immunoSEQ multiplex PCR on TCR beta CDR3; it spanned 54 Vbeta and 13 Jbeta. Each CDR3 protein is one row after TCRdb ran MiXCR on the immunoSEQ multiplex PCR reads. This table has 60,000 to 75,000 distinct CDR3 sequences, roughly 94% appearing once. The ends lost 0 bases at V and 7 bases at J; junction bases unmatched: 1. Per germline, CDR1 SGHNT and CDR2 YYREEE (reference sequence). The CDR3 is 14 amino acids. As concerns this clonotype: Its antigen is undetermined.

This TCR was sampled from a human donor in good health. The sequenced sample consisted of CD8+ T cells from PBMCs. The chain links TRBV5-4 to TRBJ2-2; TRBD1 matches at 9 bases. The DNA for the CDR3 is TGTGCCAGCAGCTTGGGACAGGGGGTCGGGGAGCTGTTTTTT. Encoded protein: CASSLGQGVGELFF.